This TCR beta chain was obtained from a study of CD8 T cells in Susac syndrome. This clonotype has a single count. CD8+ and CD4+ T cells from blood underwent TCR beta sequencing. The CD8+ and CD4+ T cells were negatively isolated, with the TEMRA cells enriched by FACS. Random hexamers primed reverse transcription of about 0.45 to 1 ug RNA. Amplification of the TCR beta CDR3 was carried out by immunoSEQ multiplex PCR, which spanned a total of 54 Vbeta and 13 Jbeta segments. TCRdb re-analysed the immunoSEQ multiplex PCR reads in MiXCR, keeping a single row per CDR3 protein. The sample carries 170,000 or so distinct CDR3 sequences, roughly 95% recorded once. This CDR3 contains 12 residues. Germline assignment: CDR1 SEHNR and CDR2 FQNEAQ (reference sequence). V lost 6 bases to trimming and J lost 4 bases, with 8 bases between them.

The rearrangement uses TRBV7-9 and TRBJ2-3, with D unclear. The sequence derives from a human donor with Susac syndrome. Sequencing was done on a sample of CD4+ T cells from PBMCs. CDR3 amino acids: CASSQKPDTQYF. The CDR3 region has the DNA TGTGCCAGCAGTCAGAAGCCAGATACGCAGTATTTT.